These 31 T cell receptor beta chains came from one sample sequenced in a study of blood T cell repertoires in COVID-19. The data were produced by immunoSEQ multiplex PCR, yet TCRdb's version contains in-frame clones alone and is incomplete. The data contain 210,000 or so clones, 80% to 90% of them singletons. The specimen was peripheral blood. The receptors stem from a woman older than 75 with active or convalescent COVID-19.

The V gene is TRBV6-1, the J gene TRBJ1-3; the D gene is possibly TRBD1 (5 bases). Between the trimmed V and J ends, which lost 7 bases and 2 bases, there was a span of 15 bases. Germline V gives CDR1 MNHNS, CDR2 SASEGT. CDR3 length equals 15 residues. The CDR3 DNA follows: TGTGCCAGCACTCCCCAGGAGGGGCCTGGAAACACCATATATTTT. It specifies CASTPQEGPGNTIYF.

The chain recombines TRBV2 with TRBJ1-2, with D perhaps TRBD1 (5 bases). Per the germline V gene, CDR1 is SNHLY and CDR2 is FYNNEI. The CDR3 consists of 12 residues. V lost 4 bases and J lost 7, with 10 bases in between. In DNA form, the CDR3 reads TGTGCCAGCAGTGGCCAGGGATTTGGCTACACCTTC. Amino acid sequence: CASSGQGFGYTF.

This clone was seen more than once but under ten times. The chain recombines TRBV6-1 with TRBJ2-1; D is possibly TRBD1 (6 bases). CDR3 size: 14 residues. Between the trimmed V and J ends, which lost 0 bases and 9 bases, there was a span of 12 bases. CDR1 is MNHNS, CDR2 SASEGT, per germline. The CDR3 loop is CASSEAHRETEQFF. The DNA for the CDR3 is TGTGCCAGCAGTGAAGCGCACAGGGAAACTGAGCAGTTCTTC.

CDR3 in amino acids: CASSFEGDRSDTQYF. DNA of the CDR3: TGTGCCAGCAGTTTCGAGGGGGATCGGTCGGATACGCAGTATTTT. J is TRBJ2-3 and V is TRBV27; D is possibly TRBD1 (6 bases). Germline loops: CDR1 MNHEY, CDR2 SMNVEV (reference sequence). The CDR3 covers 15 residues. The V gene lost 3 bases and the J gene lost 6 bases, with 16 bases spanning the gap.

In this sample, this clone turned up a few times. This chain links TRBV9 with TRBJ1-5; D remains ambiguous. V lost 0 bases, J lost 6 bases, and 10 bases lay in between. The CDR3 has 14 amino acids. Germline assignment: CDR1 SGDLS and CDR2 YYNGEE. CDR3 DNA: TGTGCCAGCAGCGTAGGCGGAGGTAGTCAGCCCCAGCATTTT. Protein product: CASSVGGGSQPQHF.

This chain uses TRBV21-1 with TRBJ1-5; the tabulated D call, TRBD1, remains unverified against the DNA. TRBV21-1 is given as a pseudogene. This CDR3 has 19 residues. The CDR3 loop is CASSKVSRGSRNLQQPQHF. CDR3 sequence (DNA): TGTGCCAGCAGCAAAGTTAGCAGGGGGTCTCGGAACCTTCAGCAGCCCCAGCATTTT.

This chain links TRBV7-3 with TRBJ2-5, with D perhaps matching TRBD1 (6 bases). The CDR3 consists of 14 residues. With 2 bases removed from V and 8 bases from J, the gap between germline ends came to 15 bases. In germline, CDR1 is SGHTA, CDR2 FQGTGA. The CDR3 protein is CASSLGPTGPTQYF. CDR3 DNA: TGTGCCAGCAGCTTAGGGCCCACAGGGCCCACCCAGTACTTC. Supplemented by reference TRBV7-3 and TRBJ2-5, the full variable domain reads GAGVSQTPSNKVTEKGKYVELRCDPISGHTALYWYRQSLGQGPEFLIYFQGTGAADDSGLPNDRFFAVRPEGSVSTLKIQRTERGDSAVYLCASSLGPTGPTQYFGPGTRLLVL.

The chain couples TRBV19 to TRBJ1-6; D is perhaps TRBD1 (5 bases). The CDR3 is made up of 13 amino acids. The ends were cut back, 6 bases at V and 7 bases at J, with 10 bases in the middle. Germline V gene sequence: CDR1 LNHDA, CDR2 SQIVND (reference sequence). CDR3 nucleotide sequence: TGTGCCAGTAGAGTTTCAGGGAATTCACCCCTCCACTTT. Its translation: CASRVSGNSPLHF. The full variable domain, with the rest looked up from reference TRBV19 and TRBJ1-6, is DGGITQSPKYLFRKEGQNVTLSCEQNLNHDAMYWYRQDPGQGLRLIYYSQIVNDFQKGDIAEGYSVSREKKESFPLTVTSAQKNPTAFYLCASRVSGNSPLHFGNGTRLTVT.

V and J are TRBV3-1 (or the pseudogene TRBV3-2) and TRBJ2-7; 10 nucleotides match TRBD2. Germline V CDR1 and CDR2: LGHDT, YNNKEL (reference sequence). V lost 2 bases, J lost 1 base, and 8 bases stayed unmatched. The CDR3 loop spans 17 amino acids. CDR3: CASSQRPSGGQSYEQYF. The CDR3 DNA reads TGTGCCAGCAGCCAAAGGCCTAGCGGGGGCCAATCCTACGAGCAGTACTTC.

The count of this clone is one. An end of the junction differs from the germline gene, which may be a read error. This rearrangement joins TRBV3-1 (or the pseudogene TRBV3-2) to TRBJ1-1, with 8 bases matching TRBD1. The CDR3 has 14 amino acids. Germline V gene data show CDR1 as LGHDT and CDR2 as YNNKEL (reference sequence). In DNA form, the CDR3 reads TGTGCCAGCAGCCAATTTATGGGACAGGAGCGTCTTTTATTT. This encodes CASSQFMGQERLLF.

The CDR3 DNA is TGTGCCAGCAGCTTGGTACTACATAATCAGTTCTTC. Translated: CASSLVLHNQFF. The V and J genes are TRBV5-6 and TRBJ2-1; D ambiguous. Between the trimmed V and J ends, which lost 0 bases and 13 bases, there was a span of 11 bases. The CDR3 covers 12 residues. Germline loops: CDR1 SGHDT, CDR2 YYEEEE.

The chain joins TRBV13 to TRBJ1-5; 10 bases are a match to TRBD1. Germline V lookup: CDR1 PRHDT, CDR2 FYEKMQ (reference sequence). The V and J ends lost 4 bases and 4 bases, in that order; junction bases with no gene match: 4. CDR3 length: 15 residues. The CDR3 bases are TGTGCCAGCAGCTCCGGGACAGGGGATAATCAGCCCCAGCATTTT. Translation gives CASSSGTGDNQPQHF.

This clone occurred a few times. The gene calls are TRBV5-1 and TRBJ2-3; a possible D gene is TRBD1 (6 bases). Germline V lookup: CDR1 SGHRS, CDR2 YFSETQ. Trimming took off 4 bases at V and 3 bases at J, with 21 bases between the two ends. CDR3 size: 17 residues. The CDR3 sequence is CASSPSRGATSTDTQYF. The CDR3 nucleotides read TGCGCCAGCAGCCCCTCCAGGGGAGCGACCAGTACAGATACGCAGTATTTT.

The table lists this clone with a few counts. For the CDR3, the DNA is TGTGCCAGCAGCGCCCCCGTACGGACAGGGGGCTTCGGGGAGCTGTTTTTT. Translation: CASSAPVRTGGFGELFF. This chain joins TRBV7-2 and TRBJ2-2; 11 bases align to TRBD1. V lost 5 bases and J lost 7; bases outside the gene matches: 12. Germline V gives CDR1 SGHTA, CDR2 FQGNSA. The length of the CDR3 is 17 residues. The full variable domain, rest sourced from reference TRBV7-2 and TRBJ2-2, is GAGVSQSPSNKVTEKGKDVELRCDPISGHTALYWYRQSLGQGLEFLIYFQGNSAPDKSGLPSDRFSAERTGGSVSTLTIQRTQQEDSAVYLCASSAPVRTGGFGELFFGEGSRLTVL.

V usage is TRBV9 and J usage is TRBJ2-2; D remains ambiguous. This CDR3 comprises 15 residues. Deletions cut 4 bases from V and 1 base from J, with 11 bases between. Germline CDR1 reads SGDLS; CDR2 reads YYNGEE. The CDR3 protein is CASSSGLGNTGELFF. In DNA form, the CDR3 reads TGTGCCAGCAGCTCGGGTCTTGGGAACACCGGGGAGCTGTTTTTT.

The V gene is TRBV30, the J gene TRBJ2-3; weak D call: TRBD2 (6 bases). V was cut by 5 bases and J by 0 bases, with 12 bases left in between. The length of the CDR3 is 14 residues. CDR1 is GTSNPN and CDR2 is SVGIG in the germline V gene (reference sequence). The DNA for the CDR3 is TGTGCCTGGTCGGGGGACCCGAGCACAGATACGCAGTATTTT. It translates to CAWSGDPSTDTQYF.

This clone has only one observation. The chain links TRBV2 to TRBJ1-5; D not certain. The CDR3 has 12 residues. Trimming shortened V by 4 bases and J by 4 bases, and 5 bases separated the two germline ends. Germline CDR1 is SNHLY and CDR2 is FYNNEI. CDR3 DNA: TGTGCCAGCAGTGGAGGGAATCAGCCCCAGCATTTT. It is translated as CASSGGNQPQHF.

This clone was observed a few times. The gene calls are TRBV4-1 and TRBJ1-1, with D tentatively TRBD1 (6 bases). The CDR3 sequence is 15 residues long. The germline V and J ends were trimmed by 1 base and 4 bases, with 13 bases remaining between them. Germline values: CDR1 MGHRA, CDR2 YSYEKL. DNA of the CDR3: TGCGCCAGCAGCCAAGGAGGGACATTAAGCACTGAAGCTTTCTTT. Residues: CASSQGGTLSTEAFF.

The count of this clone is one. The chain couples TRBV7-8 to TRBJ2-1, with TRBD1 matching 10 bases. Germline trimming cut 5 bases from V and 7 bases from J; bases unmatched to any gene: 5. This CDR3 has 14 amino acids. CDR1 is SGHVS, CDR2 FQNEAQ, per germline. CDR3 in amino acids: CASSQGQGINEQFF. The CDR3 nucleotides are TGTGCCAGCAGCCAGGGACAGGGGATAAATGAGCAGTTCTTC.

V is TRBV11-3 and J is TRBJ2-5; 7 bases line up with TRBD1. The CDR3 sequence is 15 residues long. CDR1 is SGHNT, CDR2 YENEEA, per germline. Germline trimming cut 5 bases from V and 5 bases from J; bases unmatched to any gene: 11. As DNA, the CDR3 is TGTGCCAGCAGCGTCCGGGACAGACCTAGGGAGACCCAGTACTTC. Protein: CASSVRDRPRETQYF.

Only one count was recorded for this clone. The chain recombines TRBV3-1 (or the pseudogene TRBV3-2) with TRBJ2-7; 7 bases fit TRBD2. Germline lookup yields CDR1 LGHDT and CDR2 YNNKEL (reference sequence). Trimming cost V 5 bases and J 2 bases; bases outside gene matches: 6. The CDR3 runs to 14 residues. The CDR3 here is CASSYLADPYEQYF. CDR3 sequence (DNA): TGTGCCAGCAGCTATCTAGCGGACCCCTACGAGCAGTACTTC.

This clone was seen once. V and J are TRBV28 and TRBJ2-7; 7 nucleotides align to TRBD2. Germline V gene data show CDR1 as MDHEN and CDR2 as SYDVKM. V lost 6 bases to trimming and J lost 8 bases; unmatched junction nucleotides: 13. This CDR3 has 14 residues. In DNA, the CDR3 is TGTGCCAGCAGAAACTCCGGGACTACTACAAAGCAGTACTTC. Residues: CASRNSGTTTKQYF.

The chain employs TRBV2 and TRBJ2-7; 10 positions agree with TRBD2. This CDR3 contains 14 residues. Per germline, CDR1 SNHLY and CDR2 FYNNEI. V shed 10 bases and J 1 base; nucleotides not matched to a gene: 7. CDR3 in amino acids: CATRPGLASYEQYF. The CDR3 DNA reads as TGTGCCACCAGACCGGGACTAGCGTCCTACGAGCAGTACTTC.

The J gene is TRBJ2-1, the V gene TRBV5-1; TRBD2 aligns across 7 bases. The length of the CDR3 is 16 residues. Germline loops: CDR1 SGHRS, CDR2 YFSETQ. J lost 1 base, V lost 6 bases, and 10 bases had no gene match. CDR3 in DNA: TGCGCCAGCACCTCCTCCGGGGGGAGTTCCTACAATGAGCAGTTCTTC. This sequence encodes CASTSSGGSSYNEQFF.

The rearrangement joins TRBV5-1 to TRBJ2-2; D ambiguous. The CDR3 spans 16 residues. The germline V gene encodes CDR1 SGHRS and CDR2 YFSETQ. With 4 bases removed from V and 2 bases from J, the gap between germline ends came to 15 bases. This CDR3 reads CASSLGRTANTGELFF. CDR3 nucleotides: TGCGCCAGCAGCCTGGGTCGTACAGCAAACACCGGGGAGCTGTTTTTT.

V is TRBV5-5 and J is TRBJ2-5, with D maybe TRBD2 (6 bases). Per germline, CDR1 SGHKS and CDR2 YYEKEE (reference sequence). The CDR3 sequence is 14 residues long. The V end lost 4 bases, the J end lost 3 bases, and 13 bases lay between the germline ends. The CDR3 DNA sequence: TGTGCCAGCAGCCCGTTGCGGGGAAAAGAGACCCAGTACTTC. Amino acids: CASSPLRGKETQYF.

The rearrangement uses TRBV6-5 and TRBJ1-4; perhaps TRBD1 as D (6 bases). The germline gives CDR1 MNHEY, CDR2 SVGAGI. V was clipped by 9 bases and J by 4 bases, with 15 bases between them. This CDR3 comprises 14 residues. The CDR3 DNA reads TGTGCCAGTATGGCCGGGGGGCGTAATGAAAAACTGTTTTTT. This gives the protein CASMAGGRNEKLFF.

The sample holds one count of this clone. This chain joins TRBV28 and TRBJ2-7; no clear D gene. The V end was cut by 2 bases, the J end by 4 bases, with 12 bases between. Germline CDR1 is MDHEN and CDR2 is SYDVKM. This CDR3 is 14 amino acids long. CDR3 region: CASSLGRSLYEQYF. The CDR3 DNA sequence: TGTGCCAGCAGTTTAGGCCGCAGTCTTTACGAGCAGTACTTC.

In its sample, this clone was seen once. This rearrangement joins TRBV18 to TRBJ2-3; 12 positions agree with TRBD2. Germline-derived CDR1 and CDR2 are KGHSH and LQKENI. The CDR3 spans 14 residues. V was clipped by 4 bases and J by 5 bases; unmatched bases: 1. The CDR3 loop is CASSQGLAGDTQYF. Written as DNA, the CDR3 is TGTGCCAGCTCACAGGGACTAGCGGGAGATACGCAGTATTTT.

The chain carries TRBV7-2 and TRBJ1-1, with TRBD1 identical over 8 bases. V was clipped by 6 bases and J by 7 bases; unmatched bases: 19. The CDR3 sequence is 17 residues long. CDR1 is SGHTA and CDR2 is FQGNSA in the germline V gene. The CDR3, as DNA: TGTGCCAGCAGACGCTGGACAGGGCGTCGCGGCGAGAATGAAGCTTTCTTT. Amino acid sequence: CASRRWTGRRGENEAFF. Combining the CDR3 with reference TRBV7-2 and TRBJ1-1 gives the whole variable domain GAGVSQSPSNKVTEKGKDVELRCDPISGHTALYWYRQSLGQGLEFLIYFQGNSAPDKSGLPSDRFSAERTGGSVSTLTIQRTQQEDSAVYLCASRRWTGRRGENEAFFGQGTRLTVV.

The gene calls are TRBV7-9 and TRBJ1-5; TRBD1 aligns across 10 bases. The length of the CDR3 is 15 residues. With 3 bases clipped from V and 4 bases from J, the junction kept 3 bases outside the gene matches. Germline-derived CDR1 and CDR2 are SEHNR and FQNEAQ (reference sequence). CDR3 coding DNA: TGTGCCAGCAGCTTCGGACAGGGGGTAAATCAGCCCCAGCATTTT. It encodes CASSFGQGVNQPQHF.